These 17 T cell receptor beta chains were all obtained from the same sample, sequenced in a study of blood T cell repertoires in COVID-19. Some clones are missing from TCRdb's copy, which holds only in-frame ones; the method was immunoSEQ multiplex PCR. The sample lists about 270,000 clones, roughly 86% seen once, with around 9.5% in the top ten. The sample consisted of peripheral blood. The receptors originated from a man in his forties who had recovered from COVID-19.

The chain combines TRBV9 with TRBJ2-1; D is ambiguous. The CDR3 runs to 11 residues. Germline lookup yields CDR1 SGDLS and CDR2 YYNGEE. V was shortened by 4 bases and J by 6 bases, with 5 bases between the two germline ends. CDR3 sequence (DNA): TGTGCCAGCAGCCATCCCAATGAGCAGTTCTTC. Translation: CASSHPNEQFF.

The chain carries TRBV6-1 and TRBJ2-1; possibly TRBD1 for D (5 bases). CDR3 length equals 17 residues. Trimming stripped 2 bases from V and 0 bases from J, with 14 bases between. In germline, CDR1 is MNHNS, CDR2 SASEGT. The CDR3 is CASSEQGSSSSYNEQFF. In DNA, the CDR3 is TGTGCCAGCAGTGAACAGGGTTCCTCTAGCTCCTACAATGAGCAGTTCTTC.

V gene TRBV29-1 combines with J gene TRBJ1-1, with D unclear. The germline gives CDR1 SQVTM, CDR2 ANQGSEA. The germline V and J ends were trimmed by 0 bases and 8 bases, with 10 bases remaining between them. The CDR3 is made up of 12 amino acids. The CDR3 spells CSVEEGRLEAFF. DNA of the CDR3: TGCAGCGTTGAAGAAGGCAGGTTGGAAGCTTTCTTT.

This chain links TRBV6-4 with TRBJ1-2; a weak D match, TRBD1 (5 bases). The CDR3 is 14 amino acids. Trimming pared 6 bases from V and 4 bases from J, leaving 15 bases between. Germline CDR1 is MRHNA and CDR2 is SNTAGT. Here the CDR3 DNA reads TGTGCCAGCAGCCGCGGGCAGGGAGGCTATGGCTACACCTTC. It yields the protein CASSRGQGGYGYTF.

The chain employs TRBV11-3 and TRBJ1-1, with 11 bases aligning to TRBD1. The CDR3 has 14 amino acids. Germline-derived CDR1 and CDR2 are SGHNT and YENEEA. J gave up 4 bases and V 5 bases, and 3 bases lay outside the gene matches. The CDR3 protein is CASSRGQGATEAFF. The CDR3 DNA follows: TGTGCCAGCAGCCGAGGACAGGGGGCCACTGAAGCTTTCTTT.

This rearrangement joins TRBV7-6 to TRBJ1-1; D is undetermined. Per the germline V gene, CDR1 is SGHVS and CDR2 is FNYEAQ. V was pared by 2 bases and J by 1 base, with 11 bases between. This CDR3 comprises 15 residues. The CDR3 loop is CASSLLGGRNTEAFF. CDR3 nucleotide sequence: TGTGCCAGCAGCTTATTAGGTGGGCGGAACACTGAAGCTTTCTTT.

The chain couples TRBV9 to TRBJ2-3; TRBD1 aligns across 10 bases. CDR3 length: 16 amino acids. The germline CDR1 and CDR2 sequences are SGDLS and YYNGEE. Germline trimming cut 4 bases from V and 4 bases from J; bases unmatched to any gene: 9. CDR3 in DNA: TGTGCCAGCAGCCCAGTAGGGACAGGGGAAGCAGATACGCAGTATTTT. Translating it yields CASSPVGTGEADTQYF. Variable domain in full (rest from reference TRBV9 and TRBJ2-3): DSGVTQTPKHLITATGQRVTLRCSPRSGDLSVYWYQQSLDQGLQFLIQYYNGEERAKGNILERFSAQQFPDLHSELNLSSLELGDSALYFCASSPVGTGEADTQYFGPGTRLTVL.

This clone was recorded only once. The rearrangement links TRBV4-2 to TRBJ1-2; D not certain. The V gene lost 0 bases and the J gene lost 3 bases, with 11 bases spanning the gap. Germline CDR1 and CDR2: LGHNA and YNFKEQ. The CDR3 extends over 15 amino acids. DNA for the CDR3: TGTGCCAGCAGCCAAGATTCCTCCAGTTACTATGGCTACACCTTC. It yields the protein CASSQDSSSYYGYTF.

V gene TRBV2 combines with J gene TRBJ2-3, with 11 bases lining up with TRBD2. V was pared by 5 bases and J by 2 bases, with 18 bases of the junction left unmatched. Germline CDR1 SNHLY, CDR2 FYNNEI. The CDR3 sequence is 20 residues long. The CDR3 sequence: CASSLSHRRLAGSHTDTQYF. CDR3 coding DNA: TGTGCCAGCAGTCTATCGCACCGACGACTAGCGGGATCCCACACAGATACGCAGTATTTT. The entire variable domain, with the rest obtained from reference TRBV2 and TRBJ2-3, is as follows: EPEVTQTPSHQVTQMGQEVILRCVPISNHLYFYWYRQILGQKVEFLVSFYNNEISEKSEIFDDQFSVERPDGSNFTLKIRSTKLEDSAMYFCASSLSHRRLAGSHTDTQYFGPGTRLTVL.

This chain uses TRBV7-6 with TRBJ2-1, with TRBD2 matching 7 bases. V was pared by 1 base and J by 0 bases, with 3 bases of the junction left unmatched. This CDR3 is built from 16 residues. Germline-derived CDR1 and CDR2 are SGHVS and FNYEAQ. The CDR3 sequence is CASSLVGGSSYNEQFF. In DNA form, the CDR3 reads TGTGCCAGCAGCTTAGTGGGCGGGAGCTCCTACAATGAGCAGTTCTTC.

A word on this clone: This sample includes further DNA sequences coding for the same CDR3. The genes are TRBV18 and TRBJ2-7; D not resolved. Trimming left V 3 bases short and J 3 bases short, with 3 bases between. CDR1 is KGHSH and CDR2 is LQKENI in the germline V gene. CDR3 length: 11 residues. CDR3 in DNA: TGTGCCAGCTCACCTAACTACGAGCAGTACTTC. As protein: CASSPNYEQYF. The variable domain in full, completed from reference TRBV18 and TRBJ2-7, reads NAGVMQNPRHLVRRRGQEARLRCSPMKGHSHVYWYRQLPEEGLKFMVYLQKENIIDESGMPKERFSAEFPKEGPSILRIQQVVRGDSAAYFCASSPNYEQYFGPGTRLTVT.

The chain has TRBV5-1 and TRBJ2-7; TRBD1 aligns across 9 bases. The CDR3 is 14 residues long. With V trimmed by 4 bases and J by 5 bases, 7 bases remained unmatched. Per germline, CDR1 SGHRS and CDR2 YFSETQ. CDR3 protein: CASSRAGQGNEQYF. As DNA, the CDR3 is TGCGCCAGCAGCCGGGCCGGACAGGGGAACGAGCAGTACTTC.

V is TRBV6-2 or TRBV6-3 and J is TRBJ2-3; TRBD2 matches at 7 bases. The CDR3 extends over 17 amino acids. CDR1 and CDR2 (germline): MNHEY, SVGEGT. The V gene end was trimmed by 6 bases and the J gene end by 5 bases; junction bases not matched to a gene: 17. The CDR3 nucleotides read TGTGCCAGCAGCGGGACTGGAGCGGGGCGGGGTGGAGATACGCAGTATTTT. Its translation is CASSGTGAGRGGDTQYF.

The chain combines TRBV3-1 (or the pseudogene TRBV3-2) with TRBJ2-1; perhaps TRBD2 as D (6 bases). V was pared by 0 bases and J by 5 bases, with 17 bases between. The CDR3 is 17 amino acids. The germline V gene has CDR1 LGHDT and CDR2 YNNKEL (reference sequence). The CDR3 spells CASSQEAQRAINNEQFF. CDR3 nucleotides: TGTGCCAGCAGCCAAGAGGCTCAGCGGGCCATAAACAATGAGCAGTTCTTC.

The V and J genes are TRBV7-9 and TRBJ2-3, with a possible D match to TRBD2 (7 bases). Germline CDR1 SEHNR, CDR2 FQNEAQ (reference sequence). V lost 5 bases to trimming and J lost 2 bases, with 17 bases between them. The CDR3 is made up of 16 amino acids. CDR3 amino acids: CASSRVRGASTDTQYF. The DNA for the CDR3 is TGTGCCAGCAGCCGGGTCCGGGGGGCGTCCACAGATACGCAGTATTTT.

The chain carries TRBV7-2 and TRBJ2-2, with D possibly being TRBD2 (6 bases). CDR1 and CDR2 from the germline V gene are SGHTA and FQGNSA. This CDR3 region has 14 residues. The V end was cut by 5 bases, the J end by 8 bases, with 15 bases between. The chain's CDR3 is CASSQTSRAGELFF. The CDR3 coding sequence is TGTGCCAGCAGCCAAACTAGCAGGGCTGGGGAGCTGTTTTTT.

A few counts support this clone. In DNA form, the CDR3 reads TGTGCCAGCAGCCACGACAGGGGTAATTCACCCCTCCACTTT. Translating gives CASSHDRGNSPLHF. The V gene is TRBV6-6, the J gene TRBJ1-6; TRBD1 aligns across 8 bases. The CDR3 consists of 14 residues. Germline values: CDR1 MNHNY, CDR2 SVGAGI (reference sequence). The V segment lost 6 bases and the J segment 6 bases; nucleotides outside the gene matches: 4.